This note documents a single TCR beta chain sequence. This record comes from a study of blood T cell repertoires in COVID-19. Here immunoSEQ multiplex PCR was the method, and the copy in TCRdb shows in-frame clones only, minus some. The sample has 150,000 to 200,000 clones, more than 75% seen once. The clonotype comes from a man in his sixties with active or convalescent COVID-19. Sequencing was carried out using peripheral blood.

The CDR3 spells CASSSRGGPGNTIYF. DNA of the CDR3: TGTGCCAGCAGTTCCCGAGGCGGCCCTGGAAACACCATATATTTT. The V gene is TRBV7-9, the J gene TRBJ1-3; D uncertain. CDR1 and CDR2 from the germline V gene are SEHNR and FQNEAQ (reference sequence). V was trimmed by 6 bases and J by 2 bases, leaving 14 bases between them. The CDR3 totals 15 residues.